These 28 T cell receptor beta chains were sequenced from one sample in a study of T cells in Graves' hyperthyroidism and ophthalmopathy. The investigators amplified TCR beta CDR3 regions from RNA transcripts. The HTBI set primed first-round TCR CDR3 RT-PCR. TCRdb re-called the multiplex PCR reads through MiXCR, storing one row per CDR3 protein. The table lists roughly 250,000 distinct CDR3 sequences, 14% to 15% of them singletons. Material for sequencing was blood. Receptors originate from a woman between 40 and 55 years old with Graves' hyperthyroidism that later progressed to Graves' ophthalmopathy.

This clonotype was counted many times. The rearrangement uses TRBV20-1 and TRBJ2-5; D possibly corresponds to TRBD1 (6 bases). Germline CDR1 reads DFQATT; CDR2 reads SNEGSKA (reference sequence). Trimming pared 2 bases from V and 4 bases from J, leaving 20 bases between. The CDR3 has 16 residues. The chain's CDR3 is CSARFDRRWIRETQYF. CDR3 coding DNA: TGCAGTGCTAGATTTGACAGGCGATGGATTAGAGAGACCCAGTACTTC.

This clonotype was counted many times. It is unclear where the CDR3 begins or ends on the DNA, so no DNA is shown, and the CDR3 is as TCRdb lists it. CDR3 loop: CASSDGWLRTPGSCFF. The gene calls are TRBV6-1 and TRBJ2-2. The germline V gene has CDR1 MNHNS and CDR2 SASEGT. The CDR3 adds up to 16 amino acids, both ends counted.

There are many counts of this clonotype. In DNA, the CDR3 is TGTGCCAGCAGCTGGGGGGAGGGACGTGAAGCTTTCTTT. This sequence encodes CASSWGEGREAFF. The J gene is TRBJ1-1, the V gene TRBV5-5; D is possibly TRBD1 (5 bases). V was cut by 3 bases and J by 7 bases, with 13 bases left in between. Germline CDR1 is SGHKS and CDR2 is YYEKEE (reference sequence). The CDR3 is 13 residues long.

Ten or more counts support this clonotype. V gene TRBV10-3 combines with J gene TRBJ2-1; possibly TRBD2 for D (7 bases). The CDR3 extends over 14 amino acids. Germline CDR1 is ENHRY and CDR2 is SYGVKD. The V end lost 0 bases, the J end lost 9 bases, and 12 bases lay between the germline ends. The CDR3 nucleotides are TGTGCCATCAGTGAGTCGGGGGGAGGGGGTGAGCAGTTCTTC. Protein product: CAISESGGGGEQFF.

This clonotype has a count of ten or more. The chain is built from TRBV10-3 and TRBJ1-6, with a possible D match to TRBD1 (5 bases). The CDR3 is made up of 19 amino acids. Trimming cost V 6 bases and J 0 bases, with 21 bases left between them. Germline assignment: CDR1 ENHRY and CDR2 SYGVKD. The CDR3 bases are TGTGCCATCAGCCGCCTATTGCCAGGGACGAGCTCCTATAATTCACCCCTCCACTTT. This encodes CAISRLLPGTSSYNSPLHF.

With regard to this clonotype: This could be a read error, since a much larger clone is one nucleotide away. This chain uses TRBV30 with TRBJ1-2; D not certain. Germline V gives CDR1 GTSNPN, CDR2 SVGIG (reference sequence). The length of the CDR3 is 13 residues. Trimming took 3 bases from V and 8 from J, leaving 16 bases between them. For the CDR3, the DNA is TGTGCCTGGAGCCTTACAGCGGATCTAGGCTACACCTTC. This sequence encodes CAWSLTADLGYTF.

This clonotype was detected many times. CDR3 nucleotides: TGTGCCAGCTCACCACCGGCTCTGGAGACCCAGTACTTC. Protein: CASSPPALETQYF. The chain combines TRBV18 with TRBJ2-5; D call uncertain. Trimming stripped 0 bases from V and 5 bases from J, with 7 bases between. CDR3 length: 13 residues. Germline values: CDR1 KGHSH, CDR2 LQKENI.

This clonotype showed up many times. The chain couples TRBV14 to TRBJ2-2, with D unclear. The CDR3 is made up of 11 amino acids. V dropped 2 bases and J dropped 11 bases, with 6 bases sitting between them. The germline gives CDR1 SGHDN, CDR2 FVKESK. The CDR3: CASSQLGELFF. DNA for the CDR3: TGTGCCAGCAGCCAACTAGGAGAGCTGTTTTTT. The whole variable domain, remainder taken from reference TRBV14 and TRBJ2-2, is EAGVTQFPSHSVIEKGQTVTLRCDPISGHDNLYWYRRVMGKEIKFLLHFVKESKQDESGMPNNRFLAERTGGTYSTLKVQPAELEDSGVYFCASSQLGELFFGEGSRLTVL.

The rearrangement links TRBV4-1 to TRBJ2-1, with unresolved D. Trimming took 1 base from V and 10 from J, leaving 26 bases between them. CDR3 length equals 18 residues. Germline V lookup: CDR1 MGHRA, CDR2 YSYEKL. CDR3 coding DNA: TGCGCCAGCAGCCAAGGGCTCTCCGTCCGGCGGATCGTCAGAGAGCAGTTCTTC. This encodes CASSQGLSVRRIVREQFF.

This chain links TRBV28 with TRBJ1-2; D remains unclear. CDR3 length: 16 residues. V dropped 1 base and J dropped 0 bases, with 12 bases sitting between them. Germline assignment: CDR1 MDHEN and CDR2 SYDVKM. The CDR3 region has the DNA TGTGCCAGCAGTTTATTCCAGGTCCCCGCTAACTATGGCTACACCTTC. Its translation: CASSLFQVPANYGYTF.

This clonotype was detected ten times or more. The chain joins TRBV5-5 to TRBJ1-1; maybe TRBD1 (6 bases). The CDR3 has 17 amino acids. CDR1 and CDR2 (germline): SGHKS, YYEKEE (reference sequence). V shed 5 bases and J shed 0 bases, with 20 bases lying between them. CDR3 in amino acids: CASRPLGQRHMNTEAFF. The DNA for the CDR3 is TGTGCCAGCAGACCGCTTGGACAGCGCCACATGAACACTGAAGCTTTCTTT.

The chain employs TRBV5-6 and TRBJ2-1; TRBD2 aligns across 7 bases. V trimming: 1 base; J trimming: 6 bases; junction bases outside the gene matches: 7. Germline V gene lookup returns CDR1 SGHDT and CDR2 YYEEEE. This CDR3 has 15 residues. The chain's CDR3 is CASSLSVAGPNEQFF. Here the CDR3 DNA reads TGTGCCAGCAGCTTGTCCGTAGCGGGTCCCAATGAGCAGTTCTTC.

This clonotype was picked up many times. The rearrangement joins TRBV28 to TRBJ2-1; a weak D match, TRBD2 (6 bases). The V and J ends lost 3 bases and 7 bases respectively, with 16 bases between them. Germline CDR1 is MDHEN and CDR2 is SYDVKM. This CDR3 has 15 amino acids. CDR3 coding DNA: TGTGCCAGCAGTTTCCGGGGGAGGCTTTGGAATGAGCAGTTCTTC. Its translation: CASSFRGRLWNEQFF.

A few counts support this clonotype. The chain combines TRBV19 with TRBJ1-4; D is unclear. Germline V gene data show CDR1 as LNHDA and CDR2 as SQIVND (reference sequence). The CDR3 extends over 14 amino acids. V lost 5 bases and J 0 bases, leaving 7 bases between the germline ends. The CDR3 DNA reads TGTGCCAGTAGTCTCTCTGCAACTAATGAAAAACTGTTTTTT. This translates into CASSLSATNEKLFF.

The chain joins TRBV19 to TRBJ1-5; D possibly corresponds to TRBD1 (6 bases). V shed 3 bases and J shed 0 bases, with 12 bases lying between them. CDR1 and CDR2 from the germline V gene are LNHDA and SQIVND (reference sequence). This CDR3 has 16 residues. For the CDR3, the DNA is TGTGCCAGTAGTATCGCCCGGGGGCTTAGCAATCAGCCCCAGCATTTT. Translating gives CASSIARGLSNQPQHF.

This clonotype was detected many times. The CDR3 bases are TGTGCCAGCAGCTTAGAGATCCGGTACGGACAGGACATTAGCACAGATACGCAGTATTTT. This sequence encodes CASSLEIRYGQDISTDTQYF. The chain has TRBV11-2 and TRBJ2-3; TRBD1 aligns across 7 bases. This CDR3 is built from 20 residues. V lost 0 bases and J lost 0; bases outside the gene matches: 15. CDR1 SGHAT and CDR2 FQNNGV come from the germline V gene.

Remarks on this clonotype: A much larger clone is a single base away; this may be a read error. The chain has TRBV3-1 and TRBJ2-3; tentatively, D is TRBD2 (5 bases). Trimming left V 4 bases short and J 9 bases short, with 20 bases between. The CDR3 covers 15 residues. The germline gives CDR1 LGHDT, CDR2 YNNKEL (reference sequence). CDR3 DNA sequence: TGTGCCAGCAGCCTTAGCGAACCAGCGACCAAGACGCAGTATTTT. Its protein product is CASSLSEPATKTQYF.

This clonotype was counted at least ten times. The chain uses TRBV6-1 and TRBJ2-3; 9 bases match TRBD2. V was clipped by 6 bases and J by 6 bases; unmatched bases: 7. The CDR3 sequence is 14 residues long. Looked up from germline, CDR1 is MNHNS and CDR2 is SASEGT. CDR3 region: CASSGLAGWDTQYF. The CDR3, as DNA: TGTGCCAGCAGCGGGCTAGCGGGATGGGATACGCAGTATTTT.

The chain uses TRBV4-1 and TRBJ2-1; perhaps D is TRBD1 or TRBD2 (5 bases each). This CDR3 comprises 15 residues. Per germline, CDR1 MGHRA and CDR2 YSYEKL. V was cut by 5 bases and J by 4 bases, with 15 bases left in between. CDR3 DNA: TGCGCCAGCAGCTTCCGTGGGACGGTGTACAATGAGCAGTTCTTC. Its translation is CASSFRGTVYNEQFF.

This clonotype showed up many times. The chain recombines TRBV9 with TRBJ2-5; 9 nucleotides match TRBD2. This CDR3 comprises 15 residues. Trimming at V came to 2 bases and at J to 3 bases, leaving 5 bases not matched to a gene. Germline V gene data show CDR1 as SGDLS and CDR2 as YYNGEE. The CDR3, as DNA: TGTGCCAGCAGCGTGGGGACTAGCCGGGAAGAGACCCAGTACTTC. Translated: CASSVGTSREETQYF.

This clonotype showed up just once. A much larger clone lies one base from this, so it may be a read error. The J gene is TRBJ2-2, the V gene TRBV10-3; D perhaps matches TRBD2 (5 bases). The CDR3 runs to 14 residues. Per the germline V gene, CDR1 is ENHRY and CDR2 is SYGVKD. CDR3 region: CAIRGSSNTGELLF. In DNA form, the CDR3 reads TGTGCCATCAGGGGGTCTTCAAACACCGGGGAGCTGTTATTT.

In its sample, this clonotype was seen many times. V and J are TRBV6-5 and TRBJ1-1; D is possibly TRBD1 (5 bases). This CDR3 spans 17 amino acids. In germline, CDR1 is MNHEY, CDR2 SVGAGI. Trimming pared 2 bases from V and 0 bases from J, leaving 16 bases between. CDR3 DNA sequence: TGTGCCAGCAGTTACATAGGCAGGGTCGGAATGAACACTGAAGCTTTCTTT. Its protein product is CASSYIGRVGMNTEAFF.

This clonotype was seen at least ten times. The chain carries TRBV11-2 and TRBJ2-1, with D unclear. The V end lost 1 base, the J end lost 8 bases, and 6 bases lay between the germline ends. The CDR3 contains 12 residues. CDR1 is SGHAT, CDR2 FQNNGV, per germline. This CDR3 reads CASSLVSHEQFF. In DNA form, the CDR3 reads TGTGCCAGCAGCTTAGTCTCCCATGAGCAGTTCTTC.

This clonotype was found many times. The genes are TRBV10-2 and TRBJ1-1; perhaps TRBD1 as D (5 bases). The CDR3 has 14 residues. The V and J ends lost 6 bases and 4 bases respectively, with 15 bases between them. The germline gives CDR1 WSHSY, CDR2 SAAADI. CDR3 sequence: CASRIIGESTEAFF. The CDR3 DNA reads as TGCGCCAGCAGAATCATAGGGGAAAGCACTGAAGCTTTCTTT.

On this clonotype itself: One end of the junction is discordant with germline, which a read error may explain. The V gene is TRBV18, the J gene TRBJ2-3, with 7 bases identical to TRBD2. The CDR3 has 16 amino acids. Per germline, CDR1 KGHSH and CDR2 LQKENI. DNA for the CDR3: TGTGCCTGCTCACCCCGGAGTAGCGGGAGCACAGATACGCAGTATTTT. It specifies CACSPRSSGSTDTQYF.

CDR3 coding DNA: TGTGCCAGCAGCCGGACAGCTATTACCTATGGCTACACCTTC. This sequence encodes CASSRTAITYGYTF. The rearrangement uses TRBV7-2 and TRBJ1-2; D may be TRBD1 (6 bases). CDR1 and CDR2 (germline): SGHTA, FQGNSA. V was cut by 5 bases and J by 4 bases, with 14 bases left in between. CDR3 length: 14 residues.

This clonotype was recorded many times. The gene calls are TRBV25-1 and TRBJ2-7; D is perhaps TRBD2 (6 bases). Germline values: CDR1 MGHDK, CDR2 SYGVNS. V was cut by 9 bases and J by 5 bases, with 14 bases left in between. CDR3 length: 12 residues. CDR3: CARGPEGHEQYF. As DNA, the CDR3 is TGTGCCAGGGGCCCGGAGGGGCACGAGCAGTACTTC.

This clonotype was detected many times. The chain has TRBV7-9 and TRBJ2-2; maybe TRBD1 (5 bases). CDR3 length: 15 amino acids. Germline V gives CDR1 SEHNR, CDR2 FQNEAQ (reference sequence). V was shortened by 5 bases and J by 1 base, with 11 bases between the two germline ends. Written as DNA, the CDR3 is TGTGCCAGCAGCCATCTTAGGGGGAACACCGGGGAGCTGTTTTTT. Protein: CASSHLRGNTGELFF.